This T cell receptor (beta chain) was sequenced for a study of cytomegalovirus exposure and HLA in healthy donors. The trim removed 5 bases at V and 1 base at J, leaving 2 bases unmatched. CDR1 and CDR2 (germline): MNHNS, SASEGT. This CDR3 is 14 amino acids long. PCR used 60 Vbeta primers and 13 Jbeta primers. Assay: immunoSEQ multiplex PCR; the TCRdb copy retains only in-frame clones and omits some. The sample has roughly 79,000 clones. The TCR comes from a man aged 30-40 years in good health and CMV-seronegative. The sequencing sample was made of PBMCs. This chain links TRBV6-1 with TRBJ1-3, with 7 bases identical to TRBD1. The CDR3 here is CASSQGESGNTIYF. Here the CDR3 DNA reads TGTGCCAGCAGTCAGGGGGAATCTGGAAACACCATATATTTT.